The next 21 T cell receptor beta chains were all read from a single sample in a study of regulatory T cells in long-lasting Graves disease. Building the TCR beta libraries relied on iRepertoire HTBI primers, and CDR3 regions underwent Arm-PCR. TCRdb recomputed calls from the multiplex PCR reads with MiXCR, one row per CDR3 protein. The profile shows 420,000 or so distinct CDR3 sequences, around 15% of them singletons. Time point specified: newly diagnosed GD, antithyroid drugs for less than 3 months. RNA isolated from PBMCs was used to make the TCR library. A further study also used this sample, focusing on T cells in Graves' hyperthyroidism and ophthalmopathy.

Specimen: peripheral blood mononuclear cells (PBMCs), collected at new diagnosis, from a patient treated with antithyroid drugs. The receptor set was obtained from a woman younger than 30 with Graves disease.

The chain is built from TRBV19 and TRBJ2-1; D uncertain. The CDR3 extends over 14 amino acids. CDR1 is LNHDA and CDR2 is SQIVND in the germline V gene (reference sequence). V was cut by 1 base and J by 2 bases, with 6 bases left in between. The CDR3, as DNA: TGTGCCAGTAGTATAGCCACGGCCTACAATGAGCAGTTCTTC. Encoded protein: CASSIATAYNEQFF.

This clonotype was counted many times. The V call is TRBV6-2 or TRBV6-3, the J call TRBJ2-7; the D gene could be TRBD1 or TRBD2 (6 bases each). V lost 6 bases and J lost 7, with 16 bases in between. The CDR3 spans 13 residues. Germline lookup yields CDR1 MNHEY and CDR2 SVGEGT. The CDR3 loop is CASRAGHAWEQYF. For the CDR3, the DNA is TGTGCCAGCAGGGCGGGACACGCTTGGGAGCAGTACTTC.

This clonotype was counted a few times. Compared with germline, one end of the junction differs, possibly owing to a read error. This chain connects TRBV11-2 to TRBJ2-1; D unresolved. The CDR3 runs 12 residues. CDR1 is SGHAT, CDR2 FQNNGV, per germline. CDR3 nucleotide sequence: TGTGCCAGCAGCTTAGACGACAATGAGAAGTTCTTC. This gives the protein CASSLDDNEKFF.

The rearrangement uses TRBV24-1 and TRBJ2-7; the D is unclear. The CDR3 contains 13 residues. Germline-derived CDR1 and CDR2 are KGHDR and SFDVKD. V was pared by 4 bases and J by 0 bases, with 6 bases between. The chain's CDR3 is CATSEQNSYEQYF. The CDR3 bases are TGTGCCACCAGTGAGCAGAACTCCTACGAGCAGTACTTC.

The chain uses TRBV9 and TRBJ1-1; D might be TRBD1 (5 bases). V was trimmed by 0 bases and J by 0 bases, leaving 12 bases between them. The CDR3 consists of 16 residues. Per the germline V gene, CDR1 is SGDLS and CDR2 is YYNGEE. This chain's CDR3 is CASSVGMGRMNTEAFF. CDR3 nucleotides: TGTGCCAGCAGCGTAGGTATGGGACGTATGAACACTGAAGCTTTCTTT.

A word on this clonotype: A far bigger clonotype differs at one base, so this is likely a read error. CDR3 residues: CSARGPAHEQYF. The DNA of the CDR3 is TGCAGTGCTAGAGGACCCGCCCATGAGCAGTACTTC. The chain joins TRBV20-1 to TRBJ2-7; D is unclear. The V and J ends lost 1 base and 7 bases respectively, with 11 bases between them. The CDR3 runs 12 residues. Germline lookup yields CDR1 DFQATT and CDR2 SNEGSKA (reference sequence).

This clonotype was detected ten times or more. The chain has TRBV12-3 or TRBV12-4 and TRBJ1-1; D call uncertain. The ends were cut back, 2 bases at V and 1 base at J, with 5 bases in the middle. The CDR3 extends over 13 amino acids. The CDR3 spells CASSLKTNTEAFF. CDR3 bases: TGTGCCAGCAGTTTAAAAACGAACACTGAAGCTTTCTTT.

This clonotype was found a few times. This chain joins TRBV28 and TRBJ1-5; 8 bases match TRBD1. The ends lost 3 bases at V and 2 bases at J; junction bases unmatched: 6. The CDR3 extends over 16 amino acids. Germline values: CDR1 MDHEN, CDR2 SYDVKM. CDR3 residues: CASSFWGGQGNQPQHF. The CDR3 DNA reads as TGTGCCAGCAGTTTCTGGGGGGGACAGGGCAATCAGCCCCAGCATTTT.

This clonotype was detected many times. This chain connects TRBV20-1 to TRBJ2-7, with unresolved D. CDR1 and CDR2 from the germline V gene are DFQATT and SNEGSKA (reference sequence). The CDR3 runs 9 residues. V dropped 5 bases and J dropped 1 base, with 0 bases sitting between them. CDR3 sequence reads: CSASYEQYF. CDR3 in DNA: TGCAGTGCTTCCTACGAGCAGTACTTC.

V usage is TRBV28 and J usage is TRBJ1-1, with 7 bases matching TRBD1. V trimming: 5 bases; J trimming: 6 bases; junction bases outside the gene matches: 9. In germline, CDR1 is MDHEN, CDR2 SYDVKM. The CDR3 contains 14 residues. The CDR3 here is CASSLPRQGPEAFF. Written as DNA, the CDR3 is TGTGCCAGCAGTCTCCCTCGACAGGGCCCTGAAGCTTTCTTT.

This clonotype has more than one count but fewer than ten. CDR3 coding DNA: TGTGCCAGCTCACCCTACTCAGATACGCAGTATTTT. Translation gives CASSPYSDTQYF. This chain connects TRBV18 to TRBJ2-3; D gene uncertain. The germline CDR1 and CDR2 sequences are KGHSH and LQKENI. The germline V and J ends were trimmed by 3 bases and 4 bases, with 5 bases remaining between them. This CDR3 spans 12 amino acids.

This clonotype came up many times. The chain recombines TRBV5-1 with TRBJ2-7; D call uncertain. Germline loops: CDR1 SGHRS, CDR2 YFSETQ. Trimming shortened V by 0 bases and J by 3 bases, and 13 bases separated the two germline ends. The CDR3 loop spans 15 amino acids. The CDR3 is CASSLGGTVRYEQYF. CDR3 nucleotide sequence: TGCGCCAGCAGCTTGGGGGGAACAGTTCGCTACGAGCAGTACTTC.

This clonotype was seen repeatedly, ten times or more. The rearrangement links TRBV9 to TRBJ2-3; a weak D match, TRBD1 (5 bases). The CDR3 covers 13 residues. The germline V and J ends were trimmed by 1 base and 4 bases, with 7 bases remaining between them. Looked up from germline, CDR1 is SGDLS and CDR2 is YYNGEE. The CDR3 loop reads CASSVQGPDTQYF. As DNA, the CDR3 is TGTGCCAGCAGCGTACAGGGCCCAGATACGCAGTATTTT.

The sample holds many counts of this clonotype. V and J are TRBV12-3 or TRBV12-4 and TRBJ1-1; TRBD1 aligns across 7 bases. V lost 1 base to trimming and J lost 4 bases; unmatched junction nucleotides: 6. This CDR3 region has 15 residues. The CDR3 nucleotides read TGTGCCAGCAGTTTAGAGGGGGCCCCGTCCACTGAAGCTTTCTTT. This encodes CASSLEGAPSTEAFF.

This clonotype was counted many times. The chain carries TRBV2 and TRBJ2-7, with 10 bases that match TRBD2. Germline V gene sequence: CDR1 SNHLY, CDR2 FYNNEI. The junction had 8 bases not matched to a gene; V was cut back by 0 bases and J by 6 bases. CDR3 length: 16 residues. The CDR3 bases are TGTGCCAGCAGTGAAGCCGAGCTAGCGGGAGAAATCGAGCAGTACTTC. The encoded protein is CASSEAELAGEIEQYF.

This clonotype showed up just a few times. The rearrangement uses TRBV5-1 and TRBJ2-7; 10 bases line up with TRBD2. Germline V CDR1 and CDR2: SGHRS, YFSETQ. V lost 0 bases, J lost 6 bases, and 9 bases stayed unmatched. The CDR3 totals 16 residues. This CDR3 is CASSLAGLAGVTEQYF. CDR3 bases: TGCGCCAGCAGCTTGGCGGGTCTAGCGGGAGTCACCGAGCAGTACTTC.

The chain carries TRBV2 and TRBJ1-4; D is undetermined. Germline loops: CDR1 SNHLY, CDR2 FYNNEI. The CDR3 totals 14 residues. The V end was cut by 4 bases, the J end by 8 bases, with 14 bases between. The CDR3: CASSVLQTEEKLFF. CDR3 bases: TGTGCCAGCAGTGTGTTACAGACCGAGGAAAAACTGTTTTTT.

This clonotype has only a few counts. The chain joins TRBV6-4 to TRBJ1-5; 8 nucleotides agree with TRBD1. After removal of 6 bases from V and 1 base from J, the junction contained 5 bases not matched to a gene. The germline V gene has CDR1 MRHNA and CDR2 SNTAGT. This CDR3 spans 15 amino acids. The chain's CDR3 is CASSKQGGSNQPQHF. Written as DNA, the CDR3 is TGTGCCAGCAGCAAACAGGGGGGGAGCAATCAGCCCCAGCATTTT.

This clonotype was recorded at least ten times. The V call is TRBV28, the J call TRBJ1-1; the D gene is possibly TRBD1 (5 bases). CDR1 and CDR2 (germline): MDHEN, SYDVKM. With 7 bases removed from V and 2 bases from J, the gap between germline ends came to 20 bases. The CDR3 has 16 amino acids. This CDR3 reads CASTPRLGARNTEAFF. In DNA, the CDR3 is TGTGCCAGCACCCCTCGGTTAGGGGCTCGTAACACTGAAGCTTTCTTT.

In DNA form, the CDR3 reads TGCAGTGCTTTCGACAGCTCCTCCTCCTACGAGCAGTACTTC. Residues: CSAFDSSSSYEQYF. This chain uses TRBV20-1 with TRBJ2-1; a weak D match, TRBD1 (5 bases). The end of the DNA aligns better with TRBJ2-7, so the J call may be wrong. The germline gives CDR1 DFQATT, CDR2 SNEGSKA (reference sequence). The CDR3 is made up of 14 amino acids.

In its sample, this clonotype was seen a few times. The V and J genes are TRBV19 and TRBJ2-5, with 10 bases matching TRBD2. V trimming: 3 bases; J trimming: 2 bases; junction bases outside the gene matches: 9. The CDR3 has 17 residues. Germline V CDR1 and CDR2: LNHDA, SQIVND (reference sequence). In nucleotides, the CDR3 is TGTGCCAGTAGTATCCTTCTAGCGGGAGTGAGTCAAGAGACCCAGTACTTC. Translation gives CASSILLAGVSQETQYF.